This is a list of T cell receptor beta chains from one sample in a study of regulatory T cells in long-lasting Graves disease. TCRdb itself ran the multiplex PCR reads through MiXCR, one entry per CDR3 protein. The sample lists roughly 430,000 distinct CDR3 sequences, 21% seen once, with approximately 15% in the top ten. The specimen was peripheral blood mononuclear cells (PBMCs), collected when the disease was refractory, from a patient treated with antithyroid drugs. The receptors derive from a female donor with Graves disease. CDR3s include the opening cysteine and the closing phenylalanine or tryptophan. The D gene is left open where the match is weak. Where a row states a size, it is once, few, many or the class of an expanded clone; other rows omit it.

TRBV19	TRBJ1-2	few	NA	TGTGCCAGTAGTATAGAACAGGGACTTGGCTACACCTTC	CASSIEQGLGYTF
TRBV27	TRBJ1-1	many	NA	TGTGCCAGCAGTTTAAAACCCCCCAGCGGGACATTGAACACTGAAGCTTTCTTT	CASSLKPPSGTLNTEAFF
TRBV27	TRBJ2-7	few	TRBD1	TGTGCCAGCAGTAACCAGACAGGGGGCTACGAGCAGTACTTC	CASSNQTGGYEQYF
TRBV6-1	TRBJ2-7	few	TRBD1	TGTGCCAGCAGTGTTGTCGGGACAGAGACCTACGAGCAGTACTTC	CASSVVGTETYEQYF
TRBV20-1	TRBJ2-1	few	TRBD2	TGCAGTGCTAGAGATAGGGCTAGCGGGAGTGGAAATGAGCAGTTCTTC	CSARDRASGSGNEQFF
TRBV20-1	TRBJ2-7	NA	TRBD2	TGCAGTGCCCGAGGACTAGCGGGAGCTAGCGAGCAGTACTTC	CSARGLAGASEQYF
TRBV28	TRBJ2-7	many	NA	TGTGCCAGCAGCTCAGCCGGGCCTAGGGCCCTCGAGCAGTACTTC	CASSSAGPRALEQYF
TRBV7-9	TRBJ2-7	few	TRBD2	TGTGCCAGCAGCCTCTACCAGGGACTAGGGGGCGAGCAGTACTTC	CASSLYQGLGGEQYF
TRBV10-3	TRBJ1-2	many	NA	TGTGCCATCAGTGTTACGGGGGCCCAAGGAGGCTACACCTTC	CAISVTGAQGGYTF
TRBV7-2	TRBJ2-5	NA	NA	TGTGCCAGCAGCTTAGGGTCAGGGGGGGAGACCCAGTACTTC	CASSLGSGGETQYF
TRBV5-4	TRBJ2-7	few	TRBD2	TGTGCCAGCAGCTCCGAAGCGGGAGAGGGGTACGAGCAGTACTTC	CASSSEAGEGYEQYF
TRBV28	TRBJ2-2	many	NA	TGTGCCAGCAGTACCGCCGGGGAGCTGTTTTTT	CASSTAGELFF
TRBV28	TRBJ2-1	NA	TRBD1	TGTGCCAGTAGGGGTGGGACAGACTTTAGCTCCTACAATGAGCAGTTCTTC	CASRGGTDFSSYNEQFF
TRBV6-5	TRBJ1-1	many	TRBD1	TGTGCCAGCAGTTACGGTGTGGGACAGAATTTAGAGGCTTTCTTT	CASSYGVGQNLEAFF
TRBV28	TRBJ1-2	many	NA	TGTGCCAGCAGTTCCCCCGGGGCAGGGCCCAAGTTCTATGGCTACACCTTC	CASSSPGAGPKFYGYTF
TRBV7-9	TRBJ2-7	many	NA	TGTGCCAGCAGCTTAGTGTGGAGTGTGGGCTACGAGCAGTACTTC	CASSLVWSVGYEQYF
TRBV30	TRBJ2-7	NA	NA	TGTGCCTGCCAAAGGGGAGAGAGAACCTACGAGCAGTACTTC	CACQRGERTYEQYF
TRBV14	TRBJ2-2	NA	TRBD1	TGTGCCAGTAGTCGACAGGGGCCTTACACCGGGGAGCTGTTTTTT	CASSRQGPYTGELFF
TRBV3-1	TRBJ2-7	NA	NA	TGTGCCAGCAGCCAAACTCTGACAGGTATTGTAAACGACGAGCAGTACTTC	CASSQTLTGIVNDEQYF
TRBV2	TRBJ2-3	few	TRBD1	TGTGCCAGCAAATCCGGGACAGAGAACACAGATACGCAGTATTTT	CASKSGTENTDTQYF
TRBV28	TRBJ2-3	NA	NA	TGTGCCAGCAGTCTTAGCCAGGGGAGCACAGATACGCAGTATTTT	CASSLSQGSTDTQYF
TRBV10-1	TRBJ2-2	many	NA	TGCGCCAGCACCTACCGCCCGGACCCAAACACCGGGGAGCTGTTTTTT	CASTYRPDPNTGELFF
TRBV7-3	TRBJ1-1	many	NA	TGTGCCAGCAGGTCAACAGGGAACACTGAAGCTTTCTTT	CASRSTGNTEAFF
TRBV20-1	TRBJ2-1	few	NA	TGCAGTGCTAGGAAGGAGAACAATGAGCAGTTCTTC	CSARKENNEQFF
TRBV20-1	TRBJ2-3	NA	TRBD1	TGCAGTGCCGCCTGGGGGACAGCTAGCACAGATACGCAGTATTTT	CSAAWGTASTDTQYF
TRBV6-1	TRBJ1-1	many	NA	TGTGCCAGCAGTCCAACTGGGGTGGAGGCTTTCTTT	CASSPTGVEAFF
TRBV19	TRBJ2-2	NA	TRBD1	TGTGCCAGTAGTATAGAGACAGGGGAAACCGGGGAGCTGTTTTTT	CASSIETGETGELFF
TRBV7-8	TRBJ2-7	few	NA	TGTGCCAGCGGTGGGATAGCGGACTCATCCGAGCAGTACTTC	CASGGIADSSEQYF
TRBV18	TRBJ1-6	NA	TRBD1	TGTGCCAGCTCACGGGACAGGGCTGCTGATTCACCCCTCCACTTT	CASSRDRAADSPLHF
TRBV5-6	TRBJ1-2	many	NA	TGTGCCAGCAGCTTGAAACAGTGGACCGGGGGCTACACCTTC	CASSLKQWTGGYTF
TRBV28	TRBJ2-7	many	NA	TGTGCCAGCAGTGTTAATCGCTACGAGCAGTACTTC	CASSVNRYEQYF
TRBV2	TRBJ1-5	many	NA	TGTGCCAGCAGAGAGGGTCTGGCGGGCTTGGGCAATCAGCCCCAGCATTTT	CASREGLAGLGNQPQHF
TRBV6-1	TRBJ1-1	many	NA	TGTGCCAGCAGCCCGAGGACAGACACTGAAGCTTTCTTT	CASSPRTDTEAFF
TRBV20-1	TRBJ1-5	many	TRBD1	TGCAGTGCTTGGGGGGACAGGGGGCACCCCCAGCATTTT	CSAWGDRGHPQHF
TRBV20-1	TRBJ1-1	few	NA	TGCAGTGCTAGAGATCTGACGGGGGGCCGGAGCACTGAAGCTTTCTTT	CSARDLTGGRSTEAFF
TRBV14	TRBJ2-7	NA	TRBD2	TGTGCCAGCAGTAAAGATTCCCCAGTGCTAGCGGGAGAGAACGAGCAGTACTTC	CASSKDSPVLAGENEQYF
TRBV19	TRBJ1-2	NA	NA	TGTGCCAGTAGTGAAGAGACAGGTTCCTATGGCTACACCTTC	CASSEETGSYGYTF
TRBV7-2	TRBJ2-3	NA	TRBD2	TGTGCCAGCAGCATGATGCTAGCGGGCACAGATACGCAGTATTTT	CASSMMLAGTDTQYF
TRBV6-1	TRBJ1-2	NA	TRBD1	TGTGCCAGCAGTCGACAGGGACACAATATATATGGCTACACCTTC	CASSRQGHNIYGYTF
TRBV20-1	TRBJ2-5	many	NA	TGCAGTGCTAGTCGTGGGCTAGCCAGGCCGGGAACCCAGTACTTC	CSASRGLARPGTQYF
TRBV7-2	TRBJ1-3	few	NA	TGTGCCAGCAGCCCAGAAGGGTGGGGCACCATATATTTT	CASSPEGWGTIYF